The 2 T cell receptor beta chains below were found in one sample sequenced in a study of T cells in Graves' hyperthyroidism and ophthalmopathy. Researchers amplified the TCR beta CDR3 regions from RNA transcripts. An initial round of RT-PCR targeting the TCR CDR3 relied on the HTBI primer set. MiXCR, applied by TCRdb to the multiplex PCR reads, yields one record per CDR3 protein. The sample shows a few hundred thousand distinct CDR3 sequences, roughly 13% of them seen only once. Material for sequencing was blood. All receptors derive from a middle-aged woman with Graves' ophthalmopathy.

This clonotype occurred many times. V is TRBV29-1 and J is TRBJ2-3, with D perhaps TRBD2 (5 bases). The CDR3 consists of 13 residues. The germline V gene encodes CDR1 SQVTM and CDR2 ANQGSEA. The V and J ends lost 4 bases and 0 bases respectively, with 8 bases between them. The CDR3 DNA is TGCAGCGTTGGACGGGATAGCACAGATACGCAGTATTTT. Its translation is CSVGRDSTDTQYF.

This clonotype was picked up a small number of times. The gene calls are TRBV5-4 and TRBJ2-7, with no clear D. V lost 0 bases and J lost 0, with 13 bases in between. In germline, CDR1 is SGHNT, CDR2 YYREEE (reference sequence). The CDR3 loop spans 16 amino acids. CDR3 bases: TGTGCCAGCAGCTTGGACCCGGGTGGCAGCTCCTACGAGCAGTACTTC. It encodes CASSLDPGGSSYEQYF.